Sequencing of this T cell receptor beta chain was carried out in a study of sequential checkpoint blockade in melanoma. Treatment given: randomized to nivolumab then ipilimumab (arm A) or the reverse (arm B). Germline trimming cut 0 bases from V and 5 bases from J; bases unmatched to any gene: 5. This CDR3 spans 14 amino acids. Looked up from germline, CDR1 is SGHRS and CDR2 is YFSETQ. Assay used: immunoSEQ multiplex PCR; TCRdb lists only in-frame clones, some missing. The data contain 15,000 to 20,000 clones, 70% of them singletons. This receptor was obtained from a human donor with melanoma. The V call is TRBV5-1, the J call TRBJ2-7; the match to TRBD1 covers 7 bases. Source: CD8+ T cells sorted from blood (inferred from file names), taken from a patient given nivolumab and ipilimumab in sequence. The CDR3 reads CASSLATGAHEQYF. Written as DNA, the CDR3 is TGCGCCAGCAGCTTGGCCACAGGGGCTCACGAGCAGTACTTC.